The 27 T cell receptor beta chains listed next were all sequenced from one sample in a study of T cells in Graves' hyperthyroidism and ophthalmopathy. RNA transcripts provided the source from which TCR beta CDR3 regions were amplified. The HTBI primer set drove a first-round RT-PCR of the TCR CDR3. TCRdb re-called the multiplex PCR reads with MiXCR, one entry per CDR3 protein. This table holds 450,000 to 650,000 distinct CDR3 sequences, approximately 15% found once. Sequencing used blood. These receptors came from a woman aged 18-29 years with Graves' ophthalmopathy.

The table lists this clonotype with many counts. The chain employs TRBV11-2 and TRBJ2-4; D ambiguous. V lost 6 bases, J lost 0 bases, and 12 bases lay in between. Germline V gene lookup returns CDR1 SGHAT and CDR2 FQNNGV. The CDR3 is made up of 15 amino acids. CDR3 residues: CASRPLNRAKNIQYF. The CDR3 nucleotides read TGTGCCAGCAGACCTCTGAATAGAGCCAAAAACATTCAGTACTTC.

The chain couples TRBV28 to TRBJ1-2, with unresolved D. The germline CDR1 and CDR2 sequences are MDHEN and SYDVKM. This CDR3 comprises 14 residues. V shed 6 bases and J shed 8 bases, with 19 bases lying between them. The DNA of the CDR3 is TGTGCCAGCAGCCCGGATAGTCTACAGCTCGGCTACACCTTC. Amino acid sequence: CASSPDSLQLGYTF.

The sample holds a few counts of this clonotype. The chain links TRBV9 to TRBJ2-7; TRBD1 or TRBD2 may be the D gene (6 bases each). From germline, CDR1 is SGDLS and CDR2 YYNGEE. The length of the CDR3 is 17 residues. Trimming left V 6 bases short and J 6 bases short, with 28 bases between. The CDR3 region is CASTPGDRLVLSGEQYF. The CDR3 DNA reads as TGTGCCAGCACCCCAGGGGACCGACTAGTGCTCTCGGGCGAGCAGTACTTC.

This clonotype was seen repeatedly, ten times or more. The V and J genes are TRBV20-1 and TRBJ1-1; D is possibly TRBD1 (6 bases). The CDR3 sequence is 11 residues long. With 6 bases removed from V and 6 bases from J, the gap between germline ends came to 11 bases. CDR1 and CDR2 (germline): DFQATT, SNEGSKA (reference sequence). The DNA for the CDR3 is TGCAGTGCCCCAGGGGTTGCTGAAGCTTTCTTT. Its protein is CSAPGVAEAFF.

This clonotype occurred a few times. This may be a read error, as it is one base from a much larger clone. The chain carries TRBV11-3 and TRBJ1-4; perhaps TRBD1 as D (6 bases). This CDR3 comprises 14 residues. Germline lookup yields CDR1 SGHNT and CDR2 YENEEA. For the CDR3, the DNA is TGTGCCAGCAGCCAAGAGGGGGACTCGAGAAAACTGCTTTTT. Translating it yields CASSQEGDSRKLLF.

The V call is TRBV6-5, the J call TRBJ2-7, with 9 nucleotides matching TRBD2. This CDR3 comprises 15 residues. CDR1 is MNHEY and CDR2 is SVGAGI in the germline V gene. V lost 4 bases to trimming and J lost 7 bases; unmatched junction nucleotides: 11. The CDR3 DNA sequence: TGTGCCAGCAGTTCCGCACAACTAGCGGGTGGGGAGCAGTACTTC. Translating gives CASSSAQLAGGEQYF.

The table lists this clonotype with a few counts. The chain links TRBV7-9 to TRBJ1-1; 10 bases are shared with TRBD1. Germline values: CDR1 SEHNR, CDR2 FQNEAQ (reference sequence). CDR3 length equals 16 residues. The J segment lost 1 base and the V segment lost 8 bases, leaving 10 bases of the junction unmatched. CDR3 sequence (DNA): TGTGCCAGCCGCCAGGGACAGGGGATGAGGAACACTGAAGCTTTCTTT. Its translation: CASRQGQGMRNTEAFF.

This clonotype was recorded many times. The CDR3 sequence is CSVTDRTGARTEAFF. The CDR3 bases are TGCAGCGTAACAGACCGGACAGGGGCGAGGACTGAAGCTTTCTTT. The chain uses TRBV29-1 and TRBJ1-1; 9 bases map to TRBD1. The CDR3 contains 15 residues. The germline CDR1 and CDR2 sequences are SQVTM and ANQGSEA. The ends lost 6 bases at V and 5 bases at J; junction bases unmatched: 13.

This clonotype was seen ten or more times. The rearrangement joins TRBV7-2 to TRBJ1-5, with D possibly TRBD1 on 5 matching bases. Germline CDR1 and CDR2: SGHTA and FQGNSA. The V gene lost 4 bases and the J gene lost 0 bases, with 7 bases spanning the gap. The CDR3 has 14 residues. CDR3 region: CASSSGYSNQPQHF. CDR3 coding DNA: TGTGCCAGCAGCTCAGGGTATAGCAATCAGCCCCAGCATTTT.

Many counts were recorded for this clonotype. The chain recombines TRBV27 with TRBJ1-1; 8 bases match TRBD1. The CDR3 is 15 amino acids. Germline CDR1 is MNHEY and CDR2 is SMNVEV (reference sequence). J lost 4 bases, V lost 4 bases, and 8 bases had no gene match. The CDR3 loop is CASSSPGTGGTEAFF. Here the CDR3 DNA reads TGTGCCAGCAGTTCACCCGGGACAGGAGGCACTGAAGCTTTCTTT.

This clonotype was observed once. This chain uses TRBV7-8 with TRBJ2-1, with TRBD2 matching over 14 bases. J lost 3 bases, V lost 5 bases, and 9 bases had no gene match. The CDR3 extends over 18 amino acids. Germline CDR1 is SGHVS and CDR2 is FQNEAQ. The CDR3 spells CASSILPGLAGVYNEQFF. The CDR3 coding sequence is TGTGCCAGCAGCATACTTCCGGGACTAGCGGGAGTCTACAATGAGCAGTTCTTC.

In its sample, this clonotype was seen many times. CDR3 loop: CASSPRRLSEPQHF. As DNA, the CDR3 is TGTGCCAGCAGCCCCCGACGGCTCTCGGAGCCCCAGCATTTT. The chain employs TRBV7-8 and TRBJ1-5; no definite D call. Between the trimmed V and J ends, which lost 5 bases and 8 bases, there was a span of 16 bases. The CDR3 is 14 amino acids. The V gene's germline CDR1 is SGHVS and CDR2 FQNEAQ.

The chain employs TRBV5-6 and TRBJ1-1; no definite D call. V was cut by 5 bases and J by 0 bases, with 8 bases left in between. Germline CDR1 and CDR2: SGHDT and YYEEEE. The CDR3 is made up of 13 amino acids. CDR3 residues: CASRGDLNTEAFF. The DNA of the CDR3 is TGTGCCAGCAGGGGTGATCTGAACACTGAAGCTTTCTTT.

This chain links TRBV19 with TRBJ1-5, with D unclear. Germline V lookup: CDR1 LNHDA, CDR2 SQIVND (reference sequence). Trimming pared 6 bases from V and 0 bases from J, leaving 15 bases between. The CDR3 totals 16 residues. The CDR3 loop is CASRYKDGYSNQPQHF. The CDR3 DNA reads TGTGCCAGTAGATATAAGGACGGATATAGCAATCAGCCCCAGCATTTT.

The sample holds many counts of this clonotype. The rearrangement joins TRBV27 to TRBJ2-2, with unresolved D. V was trimmed by 6 bases and J by 2 bases, leaving 16 bases between them. CDR1 and CDR2 (germline): MNHEY, SMNVEV (reference sequence). The CDR3 consists of 16 residues. The CDR3 nucleotides are TGTGCCAGCAGGCCCCTCTACTCACGAAACACCGGGGAGCTGTTTTTT. This translates into CASRPLYSRNTGELFF.

This clonotype was seen once. This may arise from a read error, as a much more abundant clone is one base away. The rearrangement joins TRBV19 to TRBJ1-2; 7 bases fit TRBD1. Trimming at V came to 8 bases and at J to 4 bases, leaving 10 bases not matched to a gene. Per germline, CDR1 LNHDA and CDR2 SQIVND (reference sequence). This CDR3 has 14 amino acids. The CDR3 DNA sequence: TGTGCCAGTTCCGTCGGAGGGGGCGCCTATGGCTACACCTTC. It translates to CASSVGGGAYGYTF.

CDR3 residues: CASSSQGGQITDTQYF. CDR3 DNA: TGTGCCAGCTCATCCCAGGGGGGACAGATCACAGATACGCAGTATTTT. This chain joins TRBV27 and TRBJ2-3, with D perhaps TRBD1 (7 bases). Germline V lookup: CDR1 MNHEY, CDR2 SMNVEV (reference sequence). The CDR3 contains 16 residues. Trimming pared 8 bases from V and 2 bases from J, leaving 20 bases between.

On this clonotype: Just one base apart from a much larger clone, this may be a read error. CDR3 protein: CASRAGNTEAFF. The CDR3, as DNA: TGCGCCAGCAGGGCGGGGAACACTGAAGCTTTCTTT. The chain carries TRBV5-1 and TRBJ1-1; D not certain. The V and J ends lost 5 bases and 1 base respectively, with 6 bases between them. Germline CDR1 is SGHRS and CDR2 is YFSETQ. This CDR3 has 12 residues.

The J gene is TRBJ2-2, the V gene TRBV7-9; 11 bases line up with TRBD2. Germline V gene data show CDR1 as SEHNR and CDR2 as FQNEAQ (reference sequence). Trimming removed 5 bases from V and 7 bases from J; junction bases left unmatched: 9. This CDR3 has 16 residues. Written as DNA, the CDR3 is TGTGCCAGCAGCCCGTTGACTAGCGGGATGGGCGGGGAGCTGTTTTTT. Its protein product is CASSPLTSGMGGELFF.

V gene TRBV15 combines with J gene TRBJ2-7; 8 bases map to TRBD1. The germline gives CDR1 LNHNV, CDR2 YYDKDF (reference sequence). The CDR3 is 15 amino acids. V lost 5 bases, J lost 6 bases, and 12 bases stayed unmatched. The CDR3, as DNA: TGTGCCACCAGCGGGGACAGGTCGATACTGGGCGAGCAGTACTTC. This codes for CATSGDRSILGEQYF.

This CDR3 is CASSVVGQGIYEQYF. The CDR3 coding sequence is TGTGCCAGCAGTGTAGTGGGACAGGGAATCTACGAGCAGTACTTC. V gene TRBV2 combines with J gene TRBJ2-7; 9 nucleotides line up with TRBD1. CDR1 is SNHLY, CDR2 FYNNEI, per germline. The CDR3 is 15 amino acids. With 4 bases clipped from V and 3 bases from J, the junction kept 7 bases outside the gene matches.

This clonotype has a handful of counts. The chain's CDR3 is CASTHPGSLYGYTF. DNA for the CDR3: TGCGCCAGCACCCATCCAGGGTCCCTCTATGGCTACACCTTC. The V gene is TRBV4-1, the J gene TRBJ1-2, with D possibly TRBD1 on 5 matching bases. Looked up from germline, CDR1 is MGHRA and CDR2 is YSYEKL. There are 14 residues in the CDR3. V was pared by 7 bases and J by 4 bases, with 16 bases between.

This clonotype has more than one count but fewer than ten. The chain joins TRBV5-6 to TRBJ1-1; TRBD1 matches at 8 bases. Germline CDR1 is SGHDT and CDR2 is YYEEEE. CDR3 length equals 16 residues. V shed 4 bases, J shed 6 bases, and the junction held 14 bases outside the gene matches. The DNA for the CDR3 is TGTGCCAGCAGCCTACAGGGACAGGTACACGAACCTGAAGCTTTCTTT. Its translation: CASSLQGQVHEPEAFF.

The chain combines TRBV15 with TRBJ2-3, with 12 bases aligning to TRBD2. V shed 1 base, J shed 1 base, and the junction held 6 bases outside the gene matches. This CDR3 comprises 18 residues. Germline V gene sequence: CDR1 LNHNV, CDR2 YYDKDF (reference sequence). The DNA of the CDR3 is TGTGCCACCAGCAGAGGACTAGCGGGAGACCAAGGCACAGATACGCAGTATTTT. Amino acids: CATSRGLAGDQGTDTQYF. Full variable domain (remainder filled in from reference TRBV15 and TRBJ2-3): DAMVIQNPRYQVTQFGKPVTLSCSQTLNHNVMYWYQQKSSQAPKLLFHYYDKDFNNEADTPDNFQSRRPNTSFCFLDIRSPGLGDTAMYLCATSRGLAGDQGTDTQYFGPGTRLTVL.

This clonotype was observed many times. The chain combines TRBV6-2 or TRBV6-3 with TRBJ2-2; 14 nucleotides align to TRBD2. Germline V gives CDR1 MNHEY, CDR2 SVGEGT. The ends lost 0 bases at V and 7 bases at J; junction bases unmatched: 13. The CDR3 loop spans 20 amino acids. The CDR3 region is CASSYSLTPGLAGVYGELFF. CDR3 bases: TGTGCCAGCAGTTACTCCCTTACGCCGGGACTAGCGGGAGTGTACGGGGAGCTGTTTTTT.

This clonotype was observed at least ten times. The chain carries TRBV6-1 and TRBJ2-1; 9 bases map to TRBD2. After removal of 6 bases from V and 1 base from J, the junction contained 4 bases not matched to a gene. In germline, CDR1 is MNHNS, CDR2 SASEGT. The length of the CDR3 is 15 residues. CDR3 in DNA: TGTGCCAGCAGACCAGCGGGAGGATCCTACAATGAGCAGTTCTTC. Its translation: CASRPAGGSYNEQFF.

This clonotype was seen only a few times. The chain joins TRBV7-3 to TRBJ2-5; 9 bases fit TRBD2. J gave up 5 bases and V 5 bases, and 12 bases lay outside the gene matches. Germline V CDR1 and CDR2: SGHTA, FQGTGA. The CDR3 is 16 residues long. This CDR3 is CASSLIAGENKETQYF. CDR3 nucleotides: TGTGCCAGCAGCCTCATAGCGGGAGAGAATAAGGAGACCCAGTACTTC.